The 27 T cell receptor beta chains reported below all come from one sample, sequenced in a study of cytomegalovirus exposure and HLA in healthy donors. The PCR made use of 60 Vbeta and 13 Jbeta primers. The assay was immunoSEQ multiplex PCR, and TCRdb's table has in-frame clones only and misses some. The data show 90,000 or so clones, about 69% seen once. Sequencing used PBMCs. These receptors were collected from a woman aged 18 to 35 in good health and CMV-seropositive.

This clone was seen a few times. V gene TRBV5-8 combines with J gene TRBJ2-3; TRBD2 agrees at 8 bases. Germline CDR1 reads SGHTS; CDR2 reads YDEGEE. This CDR3 spans 17 amino acids. V lost 0 bases to trimming and J lost 0 bases; unmatched junction nucleotides: 6. In DNA form, the CDR3 reads TGTGCCAGCAGCTTGGGCCTAGCGGGCCCCAGCACAGATACGCAGTATTTT. It translates to CASSLGLAGPSTDTQYF.

This clone occurred once. This chain connects TRBV10-3 to TRBJ1-1; no clear D. V was shortened by 0 bases and J by 2 bases, with 10 bases between the two germline ends. CDR3 length: 15 amino acids. The germline gives CDR1 ENHRY, CDR2 SYGVKD. The CDR3 DNA reads as TGTGCCATCAGTGAGTCAGGTCAGGTTAACACTGAAGCTTTCTTT. As protein: CAISESGQVNTEAFF.

This chain uses TRBV7-9 with TRBJ2-7, with 7 positions matching TRBD1. Germline CDR1 is SEHNR and CDR2 is FQNEAQ (reference sequence). J lost 12 bases, V lost 3 bases, and 17 bases had no gene match. The CDR3 consists of 15 residues. DNA of the CDR3: TGTGCCAGCAGCTTGGGCAGGACAGGCTTAAACGAGTGGTACTTC. It is translated as CASSLGRTGLNEWYF.

The chain carries TRBV27 and TRBJ2-2, with a weak D call TRBD1 (6 bases). Trimming took off 6 bases at V and 1 base at J, with 27 bases between the two ends. The germline V gene has CDR1 MNHEY and CDR2 SMNVEV (reference sequence). The CDR3 is made up of 20 amino acids. CDR3 loop: CASRHRAGGPLRKNTGELFF. The CDR3 DNA sequence: TGTGCCAGCAGGCACAGGGCCGGTGGACCCCTTCGAAAGAACACCGGGGAGCTGTTTTTT.

The J gene is TRBJ1-1, the V gene TRBV6-5, with D possibly matching TRBD1 (5 bases). The CDR3 covers 13 residues. Germline CDR1 and CDR2: MNHEY and SVGAGI. V was trimmed by 4 bases and J by 1 base, leaving 7 bases between them. The CDR3 bases are TGTGCCAGCAGTTCCACAGGGAACACTGAAGCTTTCTTT. It translates to CASSSTGNTEAFF.

This clone has a handful of counts. The chain combines TRBV6-1 with TRBJ1-6; D ambiguous. The CDR3 extends over 14 amino acids. The germline V gene encodes CDR1 MNHNS and CDR2 SASEGT. V shed 2 bases and J shed 7 bases, with 9 bases lying between them. In nucleotides, the CDR3 is TGTGCCAGCAGTGAAAGTCTTACAAATTCACCCCTCCACTTT. Protein: CASSESLTNSPLHF.

The rearrangement uses TRBV2 and TRBJ1-6; 7 bases align to TRBD1. The germline V gene has CDR1 SNHLY and CDR2 FYNNEI. Trimming removed 7 bases from V and 10 bases from J; junction bases left unmatched: 7. This CDR3 is built from 13 residues. The CDR3 DNA reads as TGTGCCAGCAACCCGACAGGGCAATCACCCCTCCACTTT. This encodes CASNPTGQSPLHF.

This clone was observed a few times. The chain combines TRBV11-1 with TRBJ2-5; TRBD2 aligns across 16 bases. Trimming took 5 bases from V and 0 from J; bases not matched to a gene: 6. The CDR3 runs 18 residues. In germline, CDR1 is SGHAT, CDR2 FQDESV (reference sequence). DNA for the CDR3: TGTGCCAGCAGCGTCGGGACTAGCGGGGGGGCGTACCAAGAGACCCAGTACTTC. This encodes CASSVGTSGGAYQETQYF.

CDR3: CASSLVGGAGEQYF. CDR3 in DNA: TGTGCCAGCAGCTTGGTTGGGGGGGCGGGAGAGCAGTACTTC. The chain uses TRBV5-4 and TRBJ2-7; D is possibly TRBD2 (7 bases). V lost 0 bases and J lost 7, with 14 bases in between. The CDR3 extends over 14 amino acids. Germline lookup yields CDR1 SGHNT and CDR2 YYREEE (reference sequence).

This clone was observed once. The chain employs TRBV19 and TRBJ1-5; D not resolved. The CDR3 sequence is 17 residues long. Trimming pared 6 bases from V and 1 base from J, leaving 19 bases between. Germline V gene sequence: CDR1 LNHDA, CDR2 SQIVND (reference sequence). The CDR3 DNA sequence: TGTGCCAGTAGGGCCCTGGGAGGTGCAGGAAGCAATCAGCCCCAGCATTTT. This sequence encodes CASRALGGAGSNQPQHF.

The gene calls are TRBV7-9 and TRBJ2-1; a weak D match, TRBD2 (6 bases). CDR1 SEHNR and CDR2 FQNEAQ come from the germline V gene (reference sequence). The CDR3 covers 13 residues. V lost 3 bases, J lost 5 bases, and 8 bases lay in between. CDR3 bases: TGTGCCAGCAGCTTGGGACTTCACAATGAGCAGTTCTTC. This sequence encodes CASSLGLHNEQFF.

Only one count was recorded for this clone. V and J are TRBV2 and TRBJ2-2; 10 bases align to TRBD2. The length of the CDR3 is 16 residues. Germline CDR1 is SNHLY and CDR2 is FYNNEI. With V trimmed by 10 bases and J by 5 bases, 13 bases remained unmatched. The CDR3: CATRGKGLASTGELFF. The CDR3 region has the DNA TGTGCCACAAGGGGGAAGGGACTAGCGTCGACCGGGGAGCTGTTTTTT.

This clone was detected a few times. This chain uses TRBV19 with TRBJ1-2, with 8 nucleotides matching TRBD1. There are 15 residues in the CDR3. Germline values: CDR1 LNHDA, CDR2 SQIVND (reference sequence). V lost 4 bases and J lost 7; bases outside the gene matches: 11. DNA of the CDR3: TGTGCCAGTAGTACGGACAGGGCGGGTGATTTTGGCTACACCTTC. Its translation: CASSTDRAGDFGYTF.

The V call is TRBV4-1, the J call TRBJ2-3; weak D call: TRBD1 (6 bases). Between the trimmed V and J ends, which lost 3 bases and 1 base, there was a span of 11 bases. This CDR3 contains 15 residues. Per the germline V gene, CDR1 is MGHRA and CDR2 is YSYEKL. CDR3 protein: CASSHPPGGTDTQYF. As DNA, the CDR3 is TGCGCCAGCAGCCACCCCCCAGGGGGCACAGATACGCAGTATTTT.

For this clone: The same CDR3 also results from other DNA sequences found in this sample. The chain carries TRBV11-2 and TRBJ2-1; D is ambiguous. CDR1 is SGHAT and CDR2 is FQNNGV in the germline V gene. The CDR3 is 11 amino acids. Trimming shortened V by 5 bases and J by 4 bases, and 3 bases separated the two germline ends. CDR3 region: CASSQYNEQFF. The CDR3 DNA sequence: TGTGCCAGCAGCCAATACAATGAGCAGTTCTTC.

This chain links TRBV29-1 with TRBJ2-1, with 8 bases that match TRBD2. The trim removed 7 bases at V and 7 bases at J, leaving 9 bases unmatched. The germline gives CDR1 SQVTM, CDR2 ANQGSEA. The CDR3 spans 13 residues. In DNA, the CDR3 is TGCAGCGAAAGCGGGAGAAGGGGTAATGAGCAGTTCTTC. The encoded protein is CSESGRRGNEQFF.

This clone was detected a few times. The chain joins TRBV5-5 to TRBJ2-2; D gene ambiguous. CDR3 length: 12 residues. Trimming took 3 bases from V and 8 from J, leaving 8 bases between them. CDR1 is SGHKS and CDR2 is YYEKEE in the germline V gene (reference sequence). The CDR3 protein is CASSSPKGELFF. As DNA, the CDR3 is TGTGCCAGCAGCTCCCCTAAGGGGGAGCTGTTTTTT.

Here the CDR3 reads CASSDRGPGNTIYF. The DNA of the CDR3 is TGTGCCAGCAGTGACAGGGGGCCTGGAAACACCATATATTTT. J is TRBJ1-3 and V is TRBV25-1, with TRBD1 identical over 8 bases. The J segment lost 2 bases and the V segment lost 3 bases, leaving 0 bases of the junction unmatched. Germline CDR1 is MGHDK and CDR2 is SYGVNS. The CDR3 sequence is 14 residues long. The full variable domain, completed using reference TRBV25-1 and TRBJ1-3, is EADIYQTPRYLVIGTGKKITLECSQTMGHDKMYWYQQDPGMELHLIHYSYGVNSTEKGDLSSESTVSRIRTEHFPLTLESARPSHTSQYLCASSDRGPGNTIYFGEGSWLTVV.

The chain combines TRBV28 with TRBJ1-2; no clear D. Trimming stripped 4 bases from V and 3 bases from J, with 6 bases between. The germline CDR1 and CDR2 sequences are MDHEN and SYDVKM. The CDR3 consists of 12 residues. The CDR3, as DNA: TGTGCCAGCAGTTGGCTCGACTATGGCTACACCTTC. Its protein product is CASSWLDYGYTF.

The sample holds a few counts of this clone. V and J are TRBV5-4 and TRBJ1-1; possibly TRBD1 for D (5 bases). Trimming stripped 0 bases from V and 1 base from J, with 16 bases between. This CDR3 is built from 17 residues. CDR1 is SGHNT, CDR2 YYREEE, per germline (reference sequence). The chain's CDR3 is CASSLVGQGRTNTEAFF. The CDR3 DNA reads as TGTGCCAGCAGCTTGGTTGGTCAGGGAAGGACGAACACTGAAGCTTTCTTT.

This clone appeared a single time. The junction does not match germline at one end; this may be a read error. This chain uses TRBV7-7 with TRBJ2-3; TRBD2 aligns across 8 bases. Germline V gene data show CDR1 as SSHAT and CDR2 as FNYEAQ (reference sequence). This CDR3 contains 14 residues. The CDR3 DNA sequence: TGTGCTAGCAGCTTAGGACTAGCCACAGATACGCAGTATTTT. Translation gives CASSLGLATDTQYF. Together with reference TRBV7-7 and TRBJ2-3, the CDR3 gives the full variable domain: GAGVSQSPRYKVTKRGQDVTLRCDPISSHATLYWYQQALGQGPEFLTYFNYEAQPDKSGLPSDRFSAERPEGSISTLTIQRTEQRDSAMYRCASSLGLATDTQYFGPGTRLTVL.

The chain links TRBV9 to TRBJ1-1; 7 nucleotides line up with TRBD1. This CDR3 has 16 residues. V was clipped by 0 bases and J by 3 bases; unmatched bases: 8. Looked up from germline, CDR1 is SGDLS and CDR2 is YYNGEE. CDR3 protein: CASSVGIGQGDTEAFF. In DNA form, the CDR3 reads TGTGCCAGCAGCGTAGGCATCGGGCAGGGGGACACTGAAGCTTTCTTT.

The CDR3 DNA follows: TGTGCCAGCAGGATCTCGGGGGGGGAGCAGTACTTC. This sequence encodes CASRISGGEQYF. This sequence joins TRBV27 and TRBJ2-7; TRBD2 matches at 8 bases. Germline lookup yields CDR1 MNHEY and CDR2 SMNVEV (reference sequence). The V gene end was trimmed by 6 bases and the J gene end by 7 bases; junction bases not matched to a gene: 5. This CDR3 spans 12 amino acids.

The V gene is TRBV6-5, the J gene TRBJ2-2; TRBD1 might be the D (6 bases). Trimming left V 6 bases short and J 2 bases short, with 13 bases between. Germline CDR1 MNHEY, CDR2 SVGAGI. The CDR3 consists of 15 residues. The CDR3 sequence is CASRDSPPNTGELFF. The CDR3 DNA reads TGTGCCAGCAGGGACAGTCCGCCTAACACCGGGGAGCTGTTTTTT.

This clone was observed a few times. The gene calls are TRBV28 and TRBJ1-1; TRBD1 is a possible D gene (6 bases). V lost 5 bases and J 7 bases, leaving 17 bases between the germline ends. From germline, CDR1 is MDHEN and CDR2 SYDVKM. The CDR3 sequence is 14 residues long. Written as DNA, the CDR3 is TGTGCCAGCAGTCGGCCCGACAGGCCCGTTGAAGCTTTCTTT. Encoded protein: CASSRPDRPVEAFF.

The V call is TRBV10-3, the J call TRBJ2-2, with 8 nucleotides matching TRBD2. The germline CDR1 and CDR2 sequences are ENHRY and SYGVKD. The CDR3 has 20 residues. V was clipped by 3 bases and J by 0 bases; unmatched bases: 15. CDR3 bases: TGTGCCATCAGTGATCCCGGACTAGCCCAGGACTTAACGAACACCGGGGAGCTGTTTTTT. It codes for CAISDPGLAQDLTNTGELFF.

This sequence joins TRBV12-5 and TRBJ2-3; 13 bases map to TRBD2. The CDR3 sequence is 17 residues long. The V segment lost 7 bases and the J segment 2 bases; nucleotides outside the gene matches: 9. Germline values: CDR1 LGHNT, CDR2 FRNRAP. The CDR3 DNA is TGTGCTAGTGACCTTCCCGGGACTAGCGGGGACACAGATACGCAGTATTTT. This translates into CASDLPGTSGDTDTQYF.